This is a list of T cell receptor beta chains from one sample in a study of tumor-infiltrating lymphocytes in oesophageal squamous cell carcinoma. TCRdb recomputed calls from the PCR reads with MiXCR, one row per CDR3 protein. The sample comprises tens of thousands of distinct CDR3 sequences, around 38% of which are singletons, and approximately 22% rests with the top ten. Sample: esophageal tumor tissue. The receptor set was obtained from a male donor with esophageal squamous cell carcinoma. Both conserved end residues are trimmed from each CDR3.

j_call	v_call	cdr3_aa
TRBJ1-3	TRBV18	ASSAGTDSGNTIY
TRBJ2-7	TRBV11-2	ASSLVRDNYEQY
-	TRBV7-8	ASRVGFYETQY
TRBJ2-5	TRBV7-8	ASSLGTGLETQY
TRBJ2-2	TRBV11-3	ASSPGPGELF
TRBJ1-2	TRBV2	ASSAEYSNYGYT
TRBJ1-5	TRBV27	ASSLWSTGGQPQH
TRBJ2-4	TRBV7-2	ASSLRLAGSGEQY
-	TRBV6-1	ASTWGGASSYNEQY
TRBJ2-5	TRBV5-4	ASSPGTSQETQY
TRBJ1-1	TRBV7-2	ASSFYMNTEAF
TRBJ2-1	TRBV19	ASRKRGRADEQF
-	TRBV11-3	ASNSGGMDEQF
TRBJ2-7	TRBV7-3	ASSREGSGGYEQY
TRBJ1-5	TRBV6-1	ASSPSGQLNQPQH
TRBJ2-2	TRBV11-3	ASSKGGGRELF